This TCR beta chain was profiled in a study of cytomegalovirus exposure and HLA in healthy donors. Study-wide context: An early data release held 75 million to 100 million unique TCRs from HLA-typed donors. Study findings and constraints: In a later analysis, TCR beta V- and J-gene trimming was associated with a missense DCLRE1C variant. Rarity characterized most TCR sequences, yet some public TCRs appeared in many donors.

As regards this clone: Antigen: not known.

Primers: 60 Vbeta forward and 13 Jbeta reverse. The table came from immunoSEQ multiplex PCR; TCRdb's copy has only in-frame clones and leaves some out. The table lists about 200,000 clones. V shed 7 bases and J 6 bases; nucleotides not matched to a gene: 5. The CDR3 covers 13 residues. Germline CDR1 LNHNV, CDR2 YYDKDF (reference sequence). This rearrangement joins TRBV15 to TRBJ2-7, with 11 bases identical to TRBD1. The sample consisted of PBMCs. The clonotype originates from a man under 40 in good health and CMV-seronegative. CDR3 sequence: CATTVDRGREQYF. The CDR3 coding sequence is TGTGCCACCACCGTGGACAGGGGGCGCGAGCAGTACTTC. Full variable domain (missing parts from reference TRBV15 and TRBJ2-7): DAMVIQNPRYQVTQFGKPVTLSCSQTLNHNVMYWYQQKSSQAPKLLFHYYDKDFNNEADTPDNFQSRRPNTSFCFLDIRSPGLGDTAMYLCATTVDRGREQYFGPGTRLTVT.